The present T cell receptor beta chain was sequenced within a study of T-cell reconstitution after alpha-beta-depleted transplantation in children. Germline values: CDR1 DFQATT, CDR2 SNEGSKA (reference sequence). The J segment lost 1 base and the V segment lost 6 bases, leaving 5 bases of the junction unmatched. The CDR3 extends over 14 amino acids. Unique molecular identifiers were incorporated during preparation of the TCRbeta library. TCRdb ran MiXCR on the PCR reads and lists one entry per CDR3 protein. The sample consists of about 610,000 distinct CDR3 sequences, over 9.5% of them appearing once.

The specimen was PBMCs from the stem cell graft donor, collected from the stem cell graft. This chain links TRBV20-1 with TRBJ2-2, with TRBD2 matching 7 bases. This sequence originates from a human donor who donated a stem cell graft to a child with acute myeloid leukemia. The CDR3 region is CSAWGLMNTGELFF. The CDR3 bases are TGCAGTGCCTGGGGACTAATGAACACCGGGGAGCTGTTTTTT.